Listed below are T cell receptor beta chains from one sample, sequenced in a study of CD8+CD57+ T cells in acquired aplastic anemia. Each CDR3 protein is one row after TCRdb ran MiXCR on the reads. The sample shows around 220,000 distinct CDR3 sequences, roughly 50% of them seen only once. The sample comprised sorted CD4+, CD8+, or CD8+CD57+ T cells (not recorded which) from PBMCs. The origin of the receptors is a human donor with aplastic anemia. Each CDR3 is given with its conserved first and last residue. The order of the fields is V gene, D gene, J gene, clone size, CDR3 protein, CDR3 DNA. D genes are given only for firm matches. Where a row states a size, it is once, few, many or the class of an expanded clone; other rows omit it.

>TRBV7-8|.|TRBJ2-7|many
CASSLGRPYEQYF
TGTGCCAGCAGCTTGGGACGGCCCTACGAGCAGTACTTC
>TRBV4-1|.|TRBJ1-1|many
CASMLRASNTEAFF
TGCGCCAGCATGCTCAGGGCCTCGAACACTGAAGCTTTCTTT
>TRBV25-1|TRBD1|TRBJ1-2|many
CASSDGDRGLYGYTF
TGTGCCAGCAGTGATGGGGACAGGGGGCTCTATGGCTACACCTTC
>TRBV25-1|.|TRBJ2-1|.
CASSEAGGQAPYNEQFF
TGTGCCAGCAGTGAAGCAGGAGGGCAGGCCCCCTACAATGAGCAGTTCTTC
>TRBV6-2/TRBV6-3|TRBD1|TRBJ2-1|.
CASSGQGEGNEQFF
TGTGCCAGCAGCGGACAGGGGGAAGGAAATGAGCAGTTCTTC
>TRBV4-1|.|TRBJ2-7|many
CASSPRDGTYEQYF
TGCGCCAGCAGCCCTCGGGACGGTACCTACGAGCAGTACTTC
>TRBV5-4|.|TRBJ1-1|.
CASSFGGRSTEAFF
TGTGCCAGCAGCTTTGGGGGCAGGAGCACTGAAGCTTTCTTT
>TRBV12-3/TRBV12-4|TRBD1|TRBJ2-5|.
CASSLTRDRGEETQYF
TGTGCCAGCAGTCTAACCCGGGACAGGGGGGAGGAGACCCAGTACTTC
>TRBV7-9|TRBD1|TRBJ1-1|.
CASSEGQGWMNTEAFF
TGTGCCAGCAGCGAAGGACAGGGATGGATGAACACTGAAGCTTTCTTT
>TRBV7-9|.|TRBJ2-7|.
CASSLGGWGNYEQYF
TGTGCCAGCAGCTTAGGGGGCTGGGGGAACTACGAGCAGTACTTC
>TRBV29-1|.|TRBJ2-5|.
CSVGVGSETQYF
TGCAGCGTGGGGGTGGGTAGTGAGACCCAGTACTTC
>TRBV4-1|TRBD1|TRBJ1-4|.
CASSQAGTGNEKLVF
TGCGCCAGCAGCCAAGCCGGGACAGGGAATGAAAAACTGGTTTTT
>TRBV2|.|TRBJ1-4|.
CASSPRGAYGEKLFF
TGTGCCAGCAGTCCACGGGGGGCCTATGGTGAAAAACTGTTTTTT
>TRBV19|TRBD1|TRBJ1-2|many
CASSKTGVNYGYTF
TGTGCCAGTAGTAAAACAGGGGTGAACTATGGCTACACCTTC
>TRBV5-1|.|TRBJ2-1|.
CASSLEGLQSGDEQFF
TGCGCCAGCAGCTTGGAAGGCCTCCAATCCGGGGATGAGCAGTTCTTC
>TRBV4-2|.|TRBJ1-5|.
CASRAGDSWQPQHF
TGTGCCAGCAGGGCGGGAGACAGTTGGCAGCCCCAGCATTTT
>TRBV9|TRBD1|TRBJ2-7|once
CASSVTSGTGGNEQYF
TGTGCCAGCAGCGTAACCTCCGGGACAGGGGGCAACGAGCAGTACTTC
>TRBV20-1|.|TRBJ1-2|many
CSAHQVYGYTF
TGCAGTGCCCATCAGGTCTATGGCTACACCTTC
>TRBV20-1|.|TRBJ1-2|.
CSAFRFNYGYTF
TGCAGTGCTTTCAGATTCAACTATGGCTACACCTTC
>TRBV29-1|TRBD2|TRBJ2-5|once
CSVERLAGGKETQYF
TGCAGCGTTGAAAGGCTAGCGGGGGGGAAAGAGACCCAGTACTTC
>TRBV10-3|TRBD1|TRBJ2-7|.
CAISEGTGDSEQYF
TGTGCCATCAGTGAGGGGACAGGGGATAGCGAGCAGTACTTC
>TRBV10-3|TRBD1|TRBJ1-2|many
CAIAGQGAADYGYTF
TGTGCCATAGCCGGACAGGGGGCGGCGGACTATGGCTACACCTTC
>TRBV9|.|TRBJ1-2|many
CASNPWGGYTF
TGTGCCAGCAACCCGTGGGGTGGCTACACCTTC
>TRBV19|.|TRBJ2-3|.
CASSIGGPRTDTQYF
TGTGCTAGTAGTATAGGGGGTCCACGCACAGATACGCAGTATTTT
>TRBV18|.|TRBJ1-5|.
CASSSRGEGDQPQHF
TGTGCCAGCTCATCACGGGGGGAGGGGGATCAGCCCCAGCATTTT
>TRBV4-1|.|TRBJ1-6|.
CASSQDRGGIGLNSPLHF
TGCGCCAGCAGCCAAGATCGGGGAGGGATCGGTTTAAATTCACCCCTCCACTTT
>TRBV5-4|TRBD1|TRBJ1-1|.
CASSGRQGWTEAFF
TGTGCCAGCAGCGGAAGACAGGGGTGGACTGAAGCTTTCTTT
>TRBV7-2|TRBD1|TRBJ1-5|.
CASSLGTGLWQPQHF
TGTGCCAGCAGCTTGGGGACAGGGTTGTGGCAGCCCCAGCATTTT
>TRBV2|TRBD2|TRBJ2-3|many
CASSLRTSGKRVDAQYF
TGTGCCAGCAGTTTACGGACTAGCGGGAAACGGGTCGATGCGCAGTATTTT
>TRBV20-1|.|TRBJ1-4|many
CSARGDSTNEKLFF
TGCAGTGCTAGAGGTGATTCAACTAATGAAAAACTGTTTTTT
>TRBV7-2|.|TRBJ2-7|.
CASSLEGGTGIGDEQYF
TGTGCCAGCAGCTTAGAGGGGGGGACCGGAATAGGGGACGAGCAGTACTTC
>TRBV2|.|TRBJ2-1|once
CASSEERDNEQFF
TGTGCCAGCAGTGAAGAACGGGACAATGAGCAGTTCTTC
>TRBV20-1|TRBD1|TRBJ1-6|many
CSAIRDSNSPLHF
TGCAGTGCTATTCGGGACAGTAATTCACCCCTCCACTTT
>TRBV7-3|TRBD1|TRBJ1-1|.
CASSFRTGDTEAFF
TGTGCCAGCAGCTTCCGGACAGGGGACACTGAAGCTTTCTTT
>TRBV5-4|.|TRBJ2-7|.
CASSMDTTGSYEQYF
TGTGCCAGCAGCATGGACACCACCGGCTCCTACGAGCAGTACTTC
>TRBV28|.|TRBJ1-4|.
CASGQGPEGLFF
TGTGCCAGCGGGCAGGGACCCGAAGGACTGTTTTTT
>TRBV19|.|TRBJ1-2|many
CASTHSGPGGYGYTF
TGTGCCAGTACCCATTCGGGGCCCGGAGGCTATGGCTACACCTTC
>TRBV11-2|.|TRBJ1-6|many
CASSLETANSPLHF
TGTGCCAGCAGCTTAGAGACAGCTAATTCACCCCTCCACTTT
>TRBV20-1|TRBD2|TRBJ2-3|once
CSATDISGGATDTQYF
TGCAGTGCTACGGATATTAGCGGGGGGGCGACAGATACGCAGTATTTT
>TRBV5-6|.|TRBJ2-2|many
CASSLAPGTGELFF
TGTGCCAGCAGCTTGGCCCCAGGCACCGGGGAGCTGTTTTTT
>TRBV2|.|TRBJ2-7|.
CASRSLSGLGEQYF
TGTGCCAGCAGGTCCCTATCGGGATTGGGTGAGCAGTACTTC
>TRBV5-6|.|TRBJ1-6|many
CASSSRGSAGINSPLHF
TGTGCCAGCAGCTCACGAGGGTCGGCAGGGATAAATTCACCCCTCCACTTT
>TRBV7-8|TRBD1|TRBJ2-7|.
CASSPPGQGRREQYF
TGTGCCAGCAGCCCCCCGGGACAGGGAAGGAGGGAGCAGTACTTC
>TRBV5-1|.|TRBJ1-4|many
CASRQSGGSGEKLFF
TGCGCCAGCCGACAAAGCGGGGGCTCGGGCGAAAAACTGTTTTTT
>TRBV5-1|.|TRBJ1-6|many
CASSGTSLNSPLHF
TGCGCCAGCAGCGGGACATCTCTGAATTCACCCCTCCACTTT
>TRBV6-5|TRBD1|TRBJ1-2|.
CASRTGTGLKGYTF
TGTGCCAGCAGAACCGGGACAGGACTAAAGGGCTACACCTTC
>TRBV24-1|.|TRBJ2-1|.
CATSDSDNEQFF
TGTGCCACCAGTGATTCGGACAATGAGCAGTTCTTC
>TRBV19|.|TRBJ2-5|many
CASSITGGYQETQYF
TGTGCCAGTAGTATAACGGGCGGGTACCAAGAGACCCAGTACTTC
>TRBV15|.|TRBJ2-3|.
CATSTDTQYF
TGTGCCACCAGCACAGATACGCAGTATTTT
>TRBV30|.|TRBJ1-2|.
CAWSVLDTGVRNYGYTF
TGTGCCTGGAGTGTACTTGATACAGGAGTTCGAAACTATGGCTACACCTTC
>TRBV2|.|TRBJ1-1|.
CASSEKRATEAFF
TGTGCCAGCAGTGAAAAGAGGGCAACTGAAGCTTTCTTT
>TRBV2|.|TRBJ1-5|.
CASTPPFSNQPQHF
TGTGCCAGCACCCCCCCATTCAGCAATCAGCCCCAGCATTTT
>TRBV12-3/TRBV12-4|TRBD1|TRBJ2-7|many
CASSLLGTGLSYEQYF
TGTGCCAGCAGTTTACTCGGGACAGGGCTCTCCTACGAGCAGTACTTC
>TRBV6-1|.|TRBJ1-1|.
CARSPSGGIGKAFF
TGTGCCCGCAGTCCCTCTGGCGGGATAGGGAAGGCTTTCTTT
>TRBV28|TRBD1|TRBJ2-7|many
CASSHRTGWYEQYF
TGTGCCAGCAGTCACCGGACAGGGTGGTACGAGCAGTACTTC
>TRBV15|.|TRBJ1-5|.
CATSRDLGGQPQHF
TGTGCCACCAGCAGAGATTTGGGTGGACAGCCCCAGCATTTT
>TRBV7-6|TRBD2|TRBJ2-7|.
CASSPAVAGAFSSYEQYF
TGTGCCAGCAGCCCCGCCGTAGCGGGGGCCTTCAGTTCCTACGAGCAGTACTTC
>TRBV10-3|.|TRBJ2-7|.
CASSYADPRDKAYEQYF
TGTGCCAGCAGTTACGCTGACCCCCGGGACAAAGCCTACGAGCAGTACTTC
>TRBV20-1|.|TRBJ2-1|many
CSARFEHRGTYNEQFF
TGCAGTGCTAGATTCGAGCACCGGGGAACCTACAATGAGCAGTTCTTC